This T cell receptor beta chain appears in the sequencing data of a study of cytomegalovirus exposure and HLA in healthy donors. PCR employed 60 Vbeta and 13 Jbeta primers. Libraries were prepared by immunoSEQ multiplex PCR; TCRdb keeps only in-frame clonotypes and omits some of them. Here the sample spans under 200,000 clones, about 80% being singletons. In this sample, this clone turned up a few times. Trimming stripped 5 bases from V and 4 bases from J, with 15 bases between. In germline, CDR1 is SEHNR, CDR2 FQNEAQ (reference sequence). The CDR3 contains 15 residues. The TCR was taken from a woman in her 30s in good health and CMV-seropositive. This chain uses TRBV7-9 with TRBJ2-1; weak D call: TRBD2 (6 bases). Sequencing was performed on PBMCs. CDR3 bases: TGTGCCAGCAGCCCCCAGCGGGCAGATTACAATGAGCAGTTCTTC. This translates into CASSPQRADYNEQFF.